The 24 T cell receptor beta chains below were found in one sample sequenced in a study of early T cells in non-severe SARS-CoV-2 infection. Via MiXCR, TCRdb re-called the 5' RACE reads, giving one row per CDR3 protein. This sample has 25,000 to 30,000 distinct CDR3 sequences, with approximately 5.4% found just once. What was sequenced was whole blood. The receptors stem from an adult who was a healthcare worker with PCR-confirmed SARS-CoV-2 infection or an uninfected control (not recorded which).

This clonotype has a handful of counts. The chain combines TRBV6-1 with TRBJ2-7; D might be TRBD1 or TRBD2, each matching 5 bases. Trimming stripped 2 bases from V and 2 bases from J, with 7 bases between. The CDR3 is made up of 13 amino acids. CDR1 and CDR2 from the germline V gene are MNHNS and SASEGT. The CDR3 sequence: CASSEWGTYEQYF. The CDR3 nucleotides are TGTGCCAGCAGTGAATGGGGGACCTACGAGCAGTACTTC.

This clonotype was seen ten or more times. The gene calls are TRBV29-1 and TRBJ1-1, with a possible D match to TRBD1 (5 bases). CDR3 length equals 15 residues. Trimming removed 4 bases from V and 0 bases from J, with 15 bases in between. CDR1 SQVTM and CDR2 ANQGSEA come from the germline V gene. CDR3 DNA: TGCAGCGTTGGAAACCTACAGGCCATGAACACTGAAGCTTTCTTT. Its translation: CSVGNLQAMNTEAFF.

This clonotype was seen ten or more times. The J gene is TRBJ1-1, the V gene TRBV20-1; no firm D call. Trimming stripped 6 bases from V and 4 bases from J, with 6 bases between. Germline-derived CDR1 and CDR2 are DFQATT and SNEGSKA (reference sequence). This CDR3 contains 10 residues. CDR3 sequence: CSASTTEAFF. For the CDR3, the DNA is TGCAGTGCGTCCACCACTGAAGCTTTCTTT.

In this sample, this clonotype turned up many times. This chain uses TRBV7-6 with TRBJ1-3; maybe TRBD1 (5 bases). From germline, CDR1 is SGHVS and CDR2 FNYEAQ. This CDR3 is built from 15 residues. V dropped 4 bases and J dropped 2 bases, with 12 bases sitting between them. CDR3 nucleotides: TGTGCCAGCAGCTCGGTTTGGGGCACTGGAAACACCATATATTTT. It specifies CASSSVWGTGNTIYF.

Many counts were recorded for this clonotype. The gene calls are TRBV7-2 and TRBJ1-6; 11 nucleotides match TRBD1. The CDR3 totals 16 residues. With V trimmed by 3 bases and J by 7 bases, 5 bases remained unmatched. Germline CDR1 SGHTA, CDR2 FQGNSA. The CDR3 spells CASSFTRDRGNSPLHF. The CDR3 DNA is TGTGCCAGCAGCTTCACTAGGGACAGGGGGAATTCACCCCTCCACTTT. Full variable domain (rest looked up from reference TRBV7-2 and TRBJ1-6): GAGVSQSPSNKVTEKGKDVELRCDPISGHTALYWYRQSLGQGLEFLIYFQGNSAPDKSGLPSDRFSAERTGGSVSTLTIQRTQQEDSAVYLCASSFTRDRGNSPLHFGNGTRLTVT.

This chain uses TRBV2 with TRBJ2-1, with D perhaps matching TRBD2 (5 bases). The CDR3 sequence is 13 residues long. With 5 bases removed from V and 9 bases from J, the gap between germline ends came to 14 bases. The germline V gene has CDR1 SNHLY and CDR2 FYNNEI. CDR3 sequence reads: CASSIRTEVEQFF. CDR3 DNA: TGTGCCAGCAGTATCCGGACGGAGGTTGAGCAGTTCTTC. Drawing the rest from reference TRBV2 and TRBJ2-1, the complete variable domain is EPEVTQTPSHQVTQMGQEVILRCVPISNHLYFYWYRQILGQKVEFLVSFYNNEISEKSEIFDDQFSVERPDGSNFTLKIRSTKLEDSAMYFCASSIRTEVEQFFGPGTRLTVL.

This clonotype was found many times. V usage is TRBV6-2 or TRBV6-3 and J usage is TRBJ2-1; tentatively, D is TRBD1 (6 bases). The CDR3 covers 14 residues. V was pared by 2 bases and J by 9 bases, with 14 bases between. Germline loops: CDR1 MNHEY, CDR2 SVGEGT. CDR3 DNA sequence: TGTGCCAGCAGTTACCTTCGAGGGGGTGGTGAGCAGTTCTTC. Its translation is CASSYLRGGGEQFF.

This clonotype was seen only a few times. The chain couples TRBV9 to TRBJ2-3; weak D call: TRBD1 (6 bases). Germline lookup yields CDR1 SGDLS and CDR2 YYNGEE. This CDR3 is built from 16 residues. Trimming stripped 0 bases from V and 3 bases from J, with 14 bases between. This chain's CDR3 is CASSVVGGQQTDTQYF. CDR3 DNA: TGTGCCAGCAGCGTAGTAGGGGGTCAACAAACAGATACGCAGTATTTT.

This clonotype was seen repeatedly, ten times or more. The DNA for the CDR3 is TGTGCCAGCAGCTTATCGCCAGGGGCAGGGGATACGCAGTATTTT. Its translation is CASSLSPGAGDTQYF. V is TRBV11-2 and J is TRBJ2-3; D perhaps matches TRBD1 (6 bases). Per the germline V gene, CDR1 is SGHAT and CDR2 is FQNNGV. The CDR3 is 15 residues long. V was clipped by 2 bases and J by 6 bases, with 15 bases between them.

This clonotype was observed at least ten times. The J gene is TRBJ2-3, the V gene TRBV11-2; weak D call: TRBD1 (7 bases). CDR1 is SGHAT, CDR2 FQNNGV, per germline. This CDR3 is built from 17 residues. Deletions cut 2 bases from V and 0 bases from J, with 15 bases between. DNA for the CDR3: TGTGCCAGCAGCTTAAGGAGGGGGCCAACTAGCACAGATACGCAGTATTTT. It specifies CASSLRRGPTSTDTQYF.

This clonotype has at least ten counts. The chain couples TRBV29-1 to TRBJ2-5; a weak D match, TRBD2 (6 bases). The CDR3 covers 11 residues. V shed 0 bases and J shed 10 bases, with 9 bases lying between them. Looked up from germline, CDR1 is SQVTM and CDR2 is ANQGSEA. Here the CDR3 DNA reads TGCAGCGTTGAAGATTTGGGACTCCAGTACTTC. It yields the protein CSVEDLGLQYF.

The CDR3 DNA reads as TGTGCCAGCAGCCAGGACAGGGGGCGCGTTCAGCCCCAGCATTTT. This codes for CASSQDRGRVQPQHF. The rearrangement joins TRBV3-1 to TRBJ1-5, with 11 bases matching TRBD1. The trim removed 3 bases at V and 6 bases at J, leaving 4 bases unmatched. Germline loops: CDR1 LGHDT, CDR2 YNNKEL (reference sequence). This CDR3 spans 15 amino acids.

This clonotype was detected many times. J is TRBJ1-1 and V is TRBV6-4, with 9 bases fitting TRBD1. The CDR3 sequence is 15 residues long. Germline V CDR1 and CDR2: MRHNA, SNTAGT. The trim removed 6 bases at V and 2 bases at J, leaving 7 bases unmatched. The CDR3 coding sequence is TGTGCCAGCAGCAACCGGACAGGGGTCAACACTGAAGCTTTCTTT. Its translation is CASSNRTGVNTEAFF.

This chain connects TRBV18 to TRBJ1-3; TRBD1 might be the D (5 bases). This CDR3 has 14 residues. CDR1 KGHSH and CDR2 LQKENI come from the germline V gene. Trimming took 5 bases from V and 12 from J, leaving 20 bases between them. CDR3 DNA: TGTGCCAGCTCAGCCCGGGACGCCGATGCCGACATATATTTT. Protein: CASSARDADADIYF.

The chain combines TRBV6-6 with TRBJ2-6; the D gene is possibly TRBD1 (6 bases). The length of the CDR3 is 16 residues. CDR1 is MNHNY, CDR2 SVGAGI, per germline (reference sequence). The V and J ends lost 4 bases and 0 bases respectively, with 10 bases between them. The CDR3 region is CASSSGHISGANVLTF. CDR3 bases: TGTGCCAGCAGTTCGGGACACATCTCTGGGGCCAACGTCCTGACTTTC.

This clonotype was counted at least ten times. The genes are TRBV3-1 and TRBJ1-6; D remains unclear. Looked up from germline, CDR1 is LGHDT and CDR2 is YNNKEL (reference sequence). Trimming pared 1 base from V and 5 bases from J, leaving 9 bases between. The CDR3 loop spans 15 amino acids. The CDR3 coding sequence is TGTGCCAGCAGCCAAGTCAGTGGGAATAATTCACCCCTCCACTTT. Its protein product is CASSQVSGNNSPLHF. Full variable domain (remainder filled in from reference TRBV3-1 and TRBJ1-6): DTAVSQTPKYLVTQMGNDKSIKCEQNLGHDTMYWYKQDSKKFLKIMFSYNNKELIINETVPNRFSPKSPDKAHLNLHINSLELGDSAVYFCASSQVSGNNSPLHFGNGTRLTVT.

This sequence joins TRBV4-2 and TRBJ1-5; no reliable D call. V lost 0 bases, J lost 7 bases, and 7 bases lay in between. The CDR3 is 13 amino acids. Per germline, CDR1 LGHNA and CDR2 YNFKEQ. The CDR3 is CASSQDLEQPQHF. The CDR3 bases are TGTGCCAGCAGCCAAGATCTAGAACAGCCCCAGCATTTT.

This clonotype was observed at least ten times. The chain is built from TRBV28 and TRBJ1-4; a weak D match, TRBD1 (6 bases). The V gene lost 6 bases and the J gene lost 4 bases, with 15 bases spanning the gap. The CDR3 spans 15 residues. The germline gives CDR1 MDHEN, CDR2 SYDVKM. The CDR3 coding sequence is TGTGCCAGCAGACCGCCGGGACACAATAATGAAAAACTGTTTTTT. As protein: CASRPPGHNNEKLFF.

The sample holds many counts of this clonotype. The chain has TRBV6-2 or TRBV6-3 and TRBJ2-7; 7 bases are a match to TRBD1. Trimming at V came to 7 bases and at J to 3 bases, leaving 15 bases not matched to a gene. The V gene's germline CDR1 is MNHEY and CDR2 SVGEGT. This CDR3 is built from 16 residues. Here the CDR3 reads CASTPGIRDRRYEQYF. CDR3 coding DNA: TGTGCCAGCACCCCGGGAATCCGGGACAGACGCTACGAGCAGTACTTC.

This clonotype occurred a few times. The chain uses TRBV20-1 and TRBJ2-3; 11 bases are shared with TRBD2. This CDR3 comprises 13 residues. V lost 0 bases to trimming and J lost 8 bases; unmatched junction nucleotides: 1. Germline-derived CDR1 and CDR2 are DFQATT and SNEGSKA (reference sequence). Written as DNA, the CDR3 is TGCAGTGCTAGAGAGACTAGCGGGACTACGCAGTATTTT. It encodes CSARETSGTTQYF.

By share of the sample, this clonotype is medium-sized. The DNA of the CDR3 is TGCAGCGTTGGGACTACTGGAAACACCATATATTTT. Its protein product is CSVGTTGNTIYF. The chain joins TRBV29-1 to TRBJ1-3, with D unresolved. Germline CDR1 SQVTM, CDR2 ANQGSEA. V lost 4 bases and J lost 2, with 6 bases in between. CDR3 length equals 12 residues. The full variable domain, its missing parts supplied by reference TRBV29-1 and TRBJ1-3, is SAVISQKPSRDICQRGTSLTIQCQVDSQVTMMFWYRQQPGQSLTLIATANQGSEATYESGFVIDKFPISRPNLTFSTLTVSNMSPEDSSIYLCSVGTTGNTIYFGEGSWLTVV.

This clonotype was detected many times. The rearrangement links TRBV20-1 to TRBJ2-1, with D perhaps TRBD1 or TRBD2 (6 bases each). The CDR3 runs to 15 residues. V gave up 4 bases and J gave up 5 bases, with 18 bases separating them. The germline CDR1 and CDR2 sequences are DFQATT and SNEGSKA (reference sequence). CDR3 sequence reads: CSATSEGDSDNEQFF. CDR3 DNA: TGCAGTGCTACTAGCGAGGGGGATTCAGACAATGAGCAGTTCTTC.

This clonotype is medium-sized (0.01 to 0.1%) in the sample. J is TRBJ1-5 and V is TRBV7-8; D not resolved. The germline gives CDR1 SGHVS, CDR2 FQNEAQ. V gave up 1 base and J gave up 1 base, with 2 bases separating them. This CDR3 is 13 amino acids long. The CDR3 sequence: CASSLVSNQPQHF. The CDR3 region has the DNA TGTGCCAGCAGCTTAGTCAGCAATCAGCCCCAGCATTTT.

The chain uses TRBV7-2 and TRBJ2-5; TRBD2 aligns across 13 bases. V gave up 5 bases and J gave up 1 base; unmatched junction bases: 10. Germline values: CDR1 SGHTA, CDR2 FQGNSA. CDR3 size: 18 residues. CDR3 loop: CASSLLAGGPMTQETQYF. The CDR3 DNA reads as TGTGCCAGCAGCCTACTAGCGGGAGGGCCTATGACCCAAGAGACCCAGTACTTC. The entire variable domain, with the rest obtained from reference TRBV7-2 and TRBJ2-5, is as follows: GAGVSQSPSNKVTEKGKDVELRCDPISGHTALYWYRQSLGQGLEFLIYFQGNSAPDKSGLPSDRFSAERTGGSVSTLTIQRTQQEDSAVYLCASSLLAGGPMTQETQYFGPGTRLLVL.